This entry describes one T cell receptor (beta chain). Antigen specificity is unknown. At the Johns Hopkins FTIC core, DNA taken from cultured CD4+ T cells was sequenced by way of the Oncomine TCR Beta short-read assay. Using its own MiXCR run on the PCR reads, TCRdb lists one record per CDR3 protein. The sample carries under 15,000 distinct CDR3 sequences, around 60% recorded once. The data derive from a study of vaccination and CD4 T cells after COVID-19. Study as a whole: Investigators drew the post-COVID samples a median around 100 days after diagnosis, with a range of 35 to 161.

CDR3 size: 14 residues. V was clipped by 2 bases and J by 3 bases, with 8 bases between them. Germline loops: CDR1 MNHNS, CDR2 SASEGT. The treatment was: approximately 10-day PBMC culture with coronavirus spike peptide pools or control peptides (ViraFEST assay). First, ViraFEST expanded antigen-specific T cells with peptide pools, and next it sequenced the TCRs. Medium was half-exchanged with fresh IL-2 medium on days 3 and 7. Sequenced sample: CD4+ T cells from blood, cultured in vitro. The rearrangement uses TRBV6-1 and TRBJ1-5, with D perhaps TRBD1 (5 bases). This sequence originates from a human donor who had recovered from COVID-19. CDR3 in amino acids: CASSEPDTNQPQHF. As DNA, the CDR3 is TGTGCCAGCAGTGAACCGGACACCAATCAGCCCCAGCATTTT.